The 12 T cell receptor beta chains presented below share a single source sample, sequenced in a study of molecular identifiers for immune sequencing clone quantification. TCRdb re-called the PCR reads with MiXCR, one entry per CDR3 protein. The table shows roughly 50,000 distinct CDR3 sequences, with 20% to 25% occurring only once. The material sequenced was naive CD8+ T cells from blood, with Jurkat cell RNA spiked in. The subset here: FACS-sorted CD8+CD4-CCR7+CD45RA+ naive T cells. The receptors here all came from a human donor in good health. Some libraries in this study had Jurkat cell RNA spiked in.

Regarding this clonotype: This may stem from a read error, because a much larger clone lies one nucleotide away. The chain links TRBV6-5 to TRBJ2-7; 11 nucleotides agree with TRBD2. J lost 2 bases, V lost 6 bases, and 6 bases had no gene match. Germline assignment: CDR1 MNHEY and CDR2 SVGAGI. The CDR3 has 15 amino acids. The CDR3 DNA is TGTGCCAGCAGGCCTGGGACTAGCGGTACCTACGAGCAGTACTTC. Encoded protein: CASRPGTSGTYEQYF.

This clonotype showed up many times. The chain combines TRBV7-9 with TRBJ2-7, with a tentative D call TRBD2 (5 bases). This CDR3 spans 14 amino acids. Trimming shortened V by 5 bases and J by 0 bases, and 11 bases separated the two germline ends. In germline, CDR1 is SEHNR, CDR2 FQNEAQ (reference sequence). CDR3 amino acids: CASSPPGNSYEQYF. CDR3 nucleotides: TGTGCCAGCAGCCCTCCCGGGAACTCCTACGAGCAGTACTTC.

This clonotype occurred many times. As DNA, the CDR3 is TGTGCCAGCAGAGATTACAGGGGTGGAGACACTGAAGCTTTCTTT. Its translation is CASRDYRGGDTEAFF. This chain joins TRBV3-1 and TRBJ1-1, with 7 bases that match TRBD1. Germline CDR1 LGHDT, CDR2 YNNKEL (reference sequence). With 6 bases clipped from V and 3 bases from J, the junction kept 10 bases outside the gene matches. This CDR3 is built from 15 residues.

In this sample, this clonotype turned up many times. CDR3 amino acids: CASSAEGDTQYF. CDR3 DNA sequence: TGTGCCAGCAGCGCGGAGGGAGATACGCAGTATTTT. The rearrangement links TRBV5-4 to TRBJ2-3, with D maybe TRBD2 (6 bases). Trimming stripped 4 bases from V and 5 bases from J, with 8 bases between. The CDR3 has 12 residues. CDR1 and CDR2 (germline): SGHNT, YYREEE (reference sequence).

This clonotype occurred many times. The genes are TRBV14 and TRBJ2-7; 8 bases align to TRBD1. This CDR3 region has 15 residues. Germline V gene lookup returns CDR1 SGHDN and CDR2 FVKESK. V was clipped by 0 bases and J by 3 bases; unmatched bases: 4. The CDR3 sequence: CASSQEADRGYEQYF. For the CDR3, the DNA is TGTGCCAGCAGCCAAGAAGCCGACAGGGGCTACGAGCAGTACTTC.

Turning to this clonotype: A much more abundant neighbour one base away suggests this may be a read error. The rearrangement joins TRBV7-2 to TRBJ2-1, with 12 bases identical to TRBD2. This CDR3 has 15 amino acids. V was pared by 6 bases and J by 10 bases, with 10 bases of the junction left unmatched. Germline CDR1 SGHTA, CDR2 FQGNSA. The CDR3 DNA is TGTGCCAGCAGATACCTAGCGGGAGGGCCGCGGGAGCAGTTCTTC. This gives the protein CASRYLAGGPREQFF.

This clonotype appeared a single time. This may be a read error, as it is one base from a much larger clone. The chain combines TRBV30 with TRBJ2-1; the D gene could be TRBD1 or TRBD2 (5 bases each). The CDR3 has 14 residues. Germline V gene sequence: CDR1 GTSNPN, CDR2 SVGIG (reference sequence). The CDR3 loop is CVWSPGQGGYEQFF. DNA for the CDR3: TGTGTCTGGAGTCCGGGGCAGGGCGGGTATGAGCAGTTCTTC.

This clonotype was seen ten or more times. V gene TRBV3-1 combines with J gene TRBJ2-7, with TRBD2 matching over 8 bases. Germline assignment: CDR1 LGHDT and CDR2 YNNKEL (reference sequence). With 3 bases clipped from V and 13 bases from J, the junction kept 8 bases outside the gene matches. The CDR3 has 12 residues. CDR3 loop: CASSHDSGGEYF. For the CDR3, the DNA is TGTGCCAGCAGCCACGACAGCGGGGGTGAATACTTC.

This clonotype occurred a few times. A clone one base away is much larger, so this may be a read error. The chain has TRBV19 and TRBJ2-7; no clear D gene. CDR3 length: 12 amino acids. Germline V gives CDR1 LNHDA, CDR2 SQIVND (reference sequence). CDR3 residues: CANSISAGEQYF. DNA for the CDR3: TGTGCCAATAGTATATCGGCAGGAGAGCAGTACTTC.

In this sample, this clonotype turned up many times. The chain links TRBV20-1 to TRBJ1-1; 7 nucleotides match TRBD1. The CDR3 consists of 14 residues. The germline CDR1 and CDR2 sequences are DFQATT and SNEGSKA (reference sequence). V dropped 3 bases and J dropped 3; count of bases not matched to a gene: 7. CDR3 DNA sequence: TGCAGTGCTAGTTGGGACAGATTATACACTGAAGCTTTCTTT. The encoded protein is CSASWDRLYTEAFF.

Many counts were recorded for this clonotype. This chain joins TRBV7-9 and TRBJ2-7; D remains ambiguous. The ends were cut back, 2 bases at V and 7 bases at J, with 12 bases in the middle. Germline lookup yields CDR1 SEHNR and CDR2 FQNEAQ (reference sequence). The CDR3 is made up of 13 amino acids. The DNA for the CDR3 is TGTGCCAGCAGCTTAAAGGGCAGCCAGGAGCAGTACTTC. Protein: CASSLKGSQEQYF. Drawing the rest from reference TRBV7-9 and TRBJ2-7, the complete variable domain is DTGVSQNPRHKITKRGQNVTFRCDPISEHNRLYWYRQTLGQGPEFLTYFQNEAQLEKSRLLSDRFSAERPKGSFSTLEIQRTEQGDSAMYLCASSLKGSQEQYFGPGTRLTVT.

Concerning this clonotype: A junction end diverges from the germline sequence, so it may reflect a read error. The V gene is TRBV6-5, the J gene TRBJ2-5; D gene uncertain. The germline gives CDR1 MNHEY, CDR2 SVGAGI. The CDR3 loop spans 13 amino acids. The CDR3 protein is CASGAGRKEIQYF. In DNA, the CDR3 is TGTGCCAGCGGCGCTGGACGAAAAGAGATCCAGTACTTC.